The rows below give T cell receptor beta chains drawn from one sample of a study of blood T cell repertoires in COVID-19. Clones were read by immunoSEQ multiplex PCR, and TCRdb kept only the in-frame ones, dropping some. The sample contains 93,000 or so clones, less than 90% of which appear only once. The sample taken for sequencing was peripheral blood. These receptors originate from a human donor in a cohort sampled during active COVID-19. Both conserved end residues are part of each CDR3. D genes are given only for firm matches. Rows may omit the clone size; those that give it use once, few, many or a size class.

TRBD1	TRBV23-1	TRBJ2-4	NA	CASSHHVNRGNIQYF	TGCGCCAGCAGTCACCACGTAAACAGGGGGAACATTCAGTACTTC
TRBD1	TRBV2	TRBJ1-2	NA	CASSVVRGITYGYTF	TGTGCCAGCAGTGTCGTCAGGGGGATAACCTATGGCTACACCTTC
NA	TRBV28	TRBJ1-5	NA	CASTDRTAIYTNQPQHF	TGTGCCAGCACCGACCGGACAGCAATCTATACCAATCAGCCCCAGCATTTT
NA	TRBV5-1	TRBJ2-1	once	CASRPGQFSSYNEQFF	TGCGCCAGCAGACCGGGACAATTCAGCTCCTACAATGAGCAGTTCTTC
NA	TRBV5-1	TRBJ1-2	NA	CASSLGGVSDGYTF	TGCGCCAGCAGCTTGGGGGGAGTGTCAGATGGCTACACCTTC
TRBD1	TRBV2	TRBJ1-1	NA	CASSDRVGPEAFF	TGTGCCAGCAGCGACAGGGTTGGACCTGAAGCTTTCTTT
NA	TRBV11-3	TRBJ2-1	NA	CASSLVGSDPSSYNEQFF	TGTGCCAGCAGCTTAGTGGGCAGTGACCCAAGCTCCTACAATGAGCAGTTCTTC
TRBD2	TRBV6-5	TRBJ2-5	NA	CASSNPSGGLETQYF	TGTGCCAGCAGTAACCCCTCGGGGGGATTGGAGACCCAGTACTTC
NA	TRBV11-3	TRBJ2-2	NA	CASSLDLFPGVATGELFF	TGTGCCAGCAGCTTAGATTTGTTTCCGGGAGTGGCCACCGGGGAGCTGTTTTTT
TRBD1	TRBV3-1/TRBV3-2	TRBJ1-1	NA	CASSHTTPQGAEAFF	TGTGCCAGCAGCCACACGACCCCACAGGGGGCTGAAGCTTTCTTT
NA	TRBV4-1	TRBJ1-6	once	CASSQDYSFNSPLHF	TGCGCCAGCAGCCAAGATTACAGTTTTAATTCACCCCTCCACTTT
TRBD1	TRBV25-1	TRBJ2-7	NA	CASSLGTGIHEQYF	TGTGCCAGCAGTTTAGGGACAGGGATCCACGAGCAGTACTTC
NA	TRBV5-4	TRBJ1-1	NA	CASSLAQGNTEAFF	TGTGCCAGCAGCTTAGCCCAGGGGAACACTGAAGCTTTCTTT
NA	TRBV10-3	TRBJ2-7	NA	CAISASSDEQYF	TGTGCCATCAGTGCCTCGAGCGACGAGCAGTACTTC
TRBD2	TRBV6-5	TRBJ2-2	NA	CASIKGAGGTGELFF	TGTGCCAGCATCAAAGGGGCGGGGGGAACCGGGGAGCTGTTTTTT
NA	TRBV2	TRBJ1-1	few	CASSRGTNTEAFF	TGTGCCAGCAGCAGGGGCACTAACACTGAAGCTTTCTTT
NA	TRBV18	TRBJ1-5	NA	CASSPPGSNSNQPQHF	TGTGCCAGCTCACCACCGGGCTCCAATAGCAATCAGCCCCAGCATTTT
NA	TRBV5-1	TRBJ1-2	NA	CASSLGLDTYGYTF	TGCGCCAGCAGCTTGGGTCTCGACACCTATGGCTACACCTTC
NA	TRBV30	TRBJ1-6	NA	CAWSGDIRNSPLHF	TGTGCCTGGAGTGGGGACATCCGAAATTCACCCCTCCACTTT
TRBD1	TRBV19	TRBJ2-5	NA	CASSMTPQGLETQYF	TGTGCCAGTAGTATGACGCCACAGGGGTTAGAGACCCAGTACTTC
NA	TRBV27	TRBJ2-3	few	CASSEVESIPPYF	TGTGCCAGCAGTGAGGTAGAATCGATCCCTCCGTATTTT
NA	TRBV2	TRBJ2-3	NA	CASNFGGGVTDTQYF	TGTGCCAGCAACTTCGGCGGGGGCGTCACAGATACGCAGTATTTT
NA	TRBV5-1	TRBJ1-6	NA	CASSWGAGENSPLHF	TGCGCCAGCAGCTGGGGTGCAGGGGAGAATTCACCCCTCCACTTT
NA	TRBV6-5	TRBJ2-7	NA	CASSRDIHYEQYF	TGTGCCAGCAGTCGGGACATCCACTACGAGCAGTACTTC
TRBD1	TRBV7-9	TRBJ1-2	few	CASSLAGTGASGYTF	TGTGCCAGCAGCTTAGCCGGGACAGGGGCTTCTGGCTACACCTTC
NA	TRBV5-4	TRBJ1-2	NA	CASSPDNNYGYTF	TGTGCCAGCAGCCCGGACAATAACTATGGCTACACCTTC
NA	TRBV5-6	TRBJ1-1	NA	CASSPGLGNTEAFF	TGTGCCAGCAGCCCAGGGCTAGGAAACACTGAAGCTTTCTTT
NA	TRBV9	TRBJ2-2	once	CASSVGGENTGELFF	TGTGCCAGCAGCGTCGGCGGGGAGAACACCGGGGAGCTGTTTTTT
TRBD1	TRBV27	TRBJ2-1	NA	CASTSAESTGSSYNEQFF	TGTGCCAGCACCTCTGCCGAATCGACAGGGTCCTCCTACAATGAGCAGTTCTTC
NA	TRBV3-1/TRBV3-2	TRBJ2-3	NA	CASCAGLATTDTQYF	TGTGCCAGCTGTGCTGGACTCGCAACCACAGATACGCAGTATTTT
NA	TRBV7-8	TRBJ2-3	NA	CASSPDPFVGVRAPQAITDTQYF	TGTGCCAGCAGCCCAGACCCTTTCGTGGGAGTGAGGGCCCCACAAGCCATCACAGATACGCAGTATTTT
NA	TRBV18	TRBJ2-7	NA	CASSPRGSRYEQYF	TGTGCCAGCTCACCCCGAGGTTCCCGGTACGAGCAGTACTTC
TRBD1	TRBV5-5	TRBJ2-7	few	CASSVFQGDYEQYF	TGTGCCAGCAGCGTCTTTCAGGGGGACTACGAGCAGTACTTC
NA	TRBV10-3	TRBJ2-7	NA	CATLSRIGVSEQYF	TGTGCCACCTTATCGCGCATCGGAGTAAGCGAGCAGTACTTC
NA	TRBV5-5	TRBJ2-1	NA	CASNFRLGYNEQFF	TGTGCCAGCAACTTTCGACTAGGATACAATGAGCAGTTCTTC
TRBD1	TRBV6-6	TRBJ1-5	NA	CASSKDRGGDQPQHF	TGTGCCAGCAGCAAAGACAGGGGAGGGGATCAGCCCCAGCATTTT
TRBD2	TRBV7-9	TRBJ2-5	NA	CASSSLRTSGGFGTQYF	TGTGCCAGCAGCTCCCTAAGGACTAGCGGTGGATTTGGGACCCAGTACTTC
NA	TRBV9	TRBJ2-1	NA	CASSAGGGYEQFF	TGTGCCAGCAGCGCGGGAGGGGGCTATGAGCAGTTCTTC
NA	TRBV6-1	TRBJ1-1	NA	CASSEISGALKRKAEAFF	TGTGCCAGCAGTGAAATCTCAGGGGCCTTGAAACGGAAGGCTGAAGCTTTCTTT
NA	TRBV4-2	TRBJ2-5	NA	CASSPPGGDSQETQYF	TGTGCCAGCAGCCCTCCCGGCGGGGACTCGCAAGAGACCCAGTACTTC
NA	TRBV6-5	TRBJ1-2	NA	CASSYSMTAYGYTF	TGTGCCAGCAGTTACTCGATGACAGCCTATGGCTACACCTTC
TRBD2	TRBV6-6	TRBJ2-1	NA	CASNLAGGSYNEQFF	TGTGCCAGCAACCTAGCGGGAGGATCCTACAATGAGCAGTTCTTC
TRBD2	TRBV15	TRBJ2-3	NA	CATSRDSGGADTQYF	TGTGCCACCAGCAGAGATAGCGGGGGGGCAGATACGCAGTATTTT
TRBD1	TRBV28	TRBJ2-2	NA	CASSTGAGELFF	TGTGCCAGCAGCACAGGGGCCGGGGAGCTGTTTTTT
NA	TRBV5-1	TRBJ1-2	NA	CASSLDQAPHAGYTF	TGCGCCAGCAGCTTGGACCAGGCCCCCCACGCTGGCTACACCTTC
TRBD2	TRBV11-3	TRBJ2-1	NA	CASSSRLAGGNEQFF	TGTGCCAGCAGCTCCAGACTAGCGGGAGGTAATGAGCAGTTCTTC
NA	TRBV27	TRBJ2-3	NA	CASRRPGYVTDTQYF	TGTGCCAGCAGGCGACCAGGGTACGTTACAGATACGCAGTATTTT
NA	TRBV4-1	TRBJ2-4	NA	CASSRLAEGDIQYF	TGCGCCAGCAGCCGGCTAGCGGAGGGGGACATTCAGTACTTC
TRBD2	TRBV24-1	TRBJ2-2	NA	CATSLKTREVGELFF	TGTGCCACCAGCTTAAAGACCCGGGAGGTCGGGGAGCTGTTTTTT
NA	TRBV27	TRBJ1-3	NA	CASSLSPGAGNTIYF	TGTGCCAGCAGTTTATCGCCAGGGGCTGGAAACACCATATATTTT
NA	TRBV5-1	TRBJ1-2	NA	CASTGGEDLYGYTF	TGCGCCAGCACCGGAGGGGAGGACCTCTATGGCTACACCTTC
NA	TRBV2	TRBJ1-5	NA	CASSVGHFNQPQHF	TGTGCCAGCAGTGTTGGGCACTTCAATCAGCCCCAGCATTTT
NA	TRBV18	TRBJ2-5	NA	CASSPPEVGYGETQYF	TGTGCCAGCTCACCACCCGAGGTCGGCTATGGGGAGACCCAGTACTTC